This entry lists 18 T cell receptor beta chains sequenced from one sample in a study of Ad26.COV2.S vaccination and SARS-CoV-2 variants. The treatment is: 15 to 20 received Ad26.COV2.S at low or high dose, single or two shots; about 5 received placebo; per-sample allocation not given. The study sampled participants on day 63 after the first vaccine or placebo injection. Clones were sequenced by immunoSEQ multiplex PCR, and TCRdb holds only the in-frame ones, with some missing. This table holds some 320,000 clones, more than 70% found once. The material was peripheral blood, obtained in a trial of Ad26.COV2.S vaccine versus placebo. All receptors come from a person aged 18 to 59 who received the Ad26.COV2.S COVID-19 vaccine or a placebo.

The chain combines TRBV30 with TRBJ1-6, with 12 bases identical to TRBD1. The junction had 7 bases not matched to a gene; V was cut back by 0 bases and J by 10 bases. Germline V CDR1 and CDR2: GTSNPN, SVGIG (reference sequence). This CDR3 spans 16 amino acids. CDR3 bases: TGTGCCTGGAGTGTCCCGGGACAGGGGGCATACTCACCCCTCCACTTT. Amino acids: CAWSVPGQGAYSPLHF.

The rearrangement joins TRBV4-1 to TRBJ1-4; a weak D match, TRBD1 (5 bases). This CDR3 spans 15 amino acids. Germline-derived CDR1 and CDR2 are MGHRA and YSYEKL. Trimming cost V 0 bases and J 6 bases, with 11 bases left between them. The CDR3 region has the DNA TGCGCCAGCAGCCAAGAAACAGGAAGAGATGAAAAACTGTTTTTT. Translation: CASSQETGRDEKLFF.

The chain carries TRBV10-3 and TRBJ1-2, with 7 bases identical to TRBD1. V lost 3 bases to trimming and J lost 6 bases; unmatched junction nucleotides: 7. Germline-derived CDR1 and CDR2 are ENHRY and SYGVKD. This CDR3 comprises 14 residues. CDR3 loop: CAISEIEGANGYTF. DNA of the CDR3: TGTGCCATCAGTGAAATAGAGGGGGCTAATGGCTACACCTTC.

The rearrangement joins TRBV7-9 to TRBJ1-2; TRBD1 might be the D (6 bases). This CDR3 contains 13 residues. CDR1 SEHNR and CDR2 FQNEAQ come from the germline V gene (reference sequence). The V end was cut by 5 bases, the J end by 5 bases, with 12 bases between. The CDR3 bases are TGTGCCAGCAGCCCACAGGGATGGTATGGCTACACCTTC. It codes for CASSPQGWYGYTF. Full variable domain (rest looked up from reference TRBV7-9 and TRBJ1-2): DTGVSQNPRHKITKRGQNVTFRCDPISEHNRLYWYRQTLGQGPEFLTYFQNEAQLEKSRLLSDRFSAERPKGSFSTLEIQRTEQGDSAMYLCASSPQGWYGYTFGSGTRLTVV.

V gene TRBV6-2 or TRBV6-3 combines with J gene TRBJ2-3; 12 nucleotides match TRBD2. The CDR3 consists of 19 residues. CDR1 MNHEY and CDR2 SVGEGT come from the germline V gene. V was pared by 4 bases and J by 2 bases, with 13 bases of the junction left unmatched. The CDR3: CASSFLTSGGTRDTDTQYF. CDR3 DNA sequence: TGTGCCAGCAGTTTCCTTACTAGCGGGGGGACCCGGGACACAGATACGCAGTATTTT.

This chain links TRBV9 with TRBJ1-2; D is possibly TRBD1 (6 bases). Per the germline V gene, CDR1 is SGDLS and CDR2 is YYNGEE. The CDR3 has 14 residues. V was clipped by 4 bases and J by 8 bases, with 18 bases between them. CDR3 residues: CASSRIPGADGYTF. DNA for the CDR3: TGTGCCAGCAGCCGGATTCCGGGGGCAGACGGCTACACCTTC.

This clone has only a few counts. This chain joins TRBV27 and TRBJ2-7; D could derive from TRBD1 or TRBD2 (6 bases each). CDR1 is MNHEY and CDR2 is SMNVEV in the germline V gene (reference sequence). This CDR3 is 14 amino acids long. V was trimmed by 4 bases and J by 0 bases, leaving 10 bases between them. The CDR3 sequence is CASSWGAPSYEQYF. As DNA, the CDR3 is TGTGCCAGCAGTTGGGGGGCCCCCTCCTACGAGCAGTACTTC.

A single count supports this clone. The gene calls are TRBV3-1 (or the pseudogene TRBV3-2) and TRBJ1-2, with D perhaps matching TRBD1 (6 bases). The germline V gene encodes CDR1 LGHDT and CDR2 YNNKEL (reference sequence). CDR3 length equals 15 residues. Trimming pared 1 base from V and 3 bases from J, leaving 12 bases between. The CDR3 spells CASSQGREGDYGYTF. The CDR3 DNA sequence: TGTGCCAGCAGCCAAGGGAGGGAGGGGGACTATGGCTACACCTTC.

The CDR3 is CASQRGGTDTQYF. CDR3 DNA: TGTGCCTCCCAGCGGGGGGGAACAGATACGCAGTATTTT. This chain uses TRBV30 with TRBJ2-3; 10 bases agree with TRBD2. Germline V lookup: CDR1 GTSNPN, CDR2 SVGIG (reference sequence). The CDR3 consists of 13 residues. V shed 7 bases, J shed 3 bases, and the junction held 4 bases outside the gene matches.

The V gene is TRBV7-8, the J gene TRBJ2-3, with 9 bases fitting TRBD2. The V segment lost 2 bases and the J segment 4 bases; nucleotides outside the gene matches: 4. This CDR3 has 15 amino acids. Germline CDR1 reads SGHVS; CDR2 reads FQNEAQ. This CDR3 reads CASSLSGGYADTQYF. The CDR3, as DNA: TGTGCCAGCAGCTTAAGCGGGGGGTACGCAGATACGCAGTATTTT.

This clone was counted a single time. This chain connects TRBV19 to TRBJ1-6; tentatively, D is TRBD1 (5 bases). CDR1 and CDR2 from the germline V gene are LNHDA and SQIVND (reference sequence). V was pared by 2 bases and J by 10 bases, with 12 bases between. The CDR3 is made up of 14 amino acids. The CDR3 DNA reads as TGTGCCAGTAGTATAAGGGGAAATGTGTCACCCCTCCACTTT. Its protein product is CASSIRGNVSPLHF.

The CDR3 region is CASSRLTGSTDTQYF. In DNA, the CDR3 is TGTGCCAGTAGTAGACTCACAGGCAGCACAGATACGCAGTATTTT. The chain recombines TRBV19 with TRBJ2-3; D may be TRBD1 (5 bases). The CDR3 extends over 15 amino acids. Trimming stripped 4 bases from V and 0 bases from J, with 11 bases between. Germline CDR1 LNHDA, CDR2 SQIVND (reference sequence).

This chain connects TRBV5-1 to TRBJ2-5, with D perhaps TRBD2 (6 bases). The CDR3 runs to 14 residues. V shed 4 bases and J shed 1 base, with 11 bases lying between them. The germline CDR1 and CDR2 sequences are SGHRS and YFSETQ. DNA for the CDR3: TGCGCCAGCAGCGATCGACTAGTCCAAGAGACCCAGTACTTC. Its translation is CASSDRLVQETQYF.

This clone was seen a handful of times. The rearrangement links TRBV7-2 to TRBJ1-5, with D uncertain. V was trimmed by 3 bases and J by 4 bases, leaving 13 bases between them. Germline CDR1 reads SGHTA; CDR2 reads FQGNSA. CDR3 size: 15 residues. The CDR3 bases are TGTGCCAGCAGCTTTGAGCTAACTATGAATCAGCCCCAGCATTTT. Translating gives CASSFELTMNQPQHF.

V and J are TRBV5-1 and TRBJ1-6, with 8 bases matching TRBD1. Germline CDR1 SGHRS, CDR2 YFSETQ. The CDR3 runs 16 residues. The V segment lost 4 bases and the J segment 7 bases; nucleotides outside the gene matches: 10. The CDR3 loop is CASSLTGGQENSPLHF. The DNA of the CDR3 is TGCGCCAGCAGCCTTACAGGGGGTCAAGAAAATTCACCCCTCCACTTT. The entire variable domain, with the rest obtained from reference TRBV5-1 and TRBJ1-6, is as follows: KAGVTQTPRYLIKTRGQQVTLSCSPISGHRSVSWYQQTPGQGLQFLFEYFSETQRNKGNFPGRFSGRQFSNSRSEMNVSTLELGDSALYLCASSLTGGQENSPLHFGNGTRLTVT.

The chain couples TRBV7-3 to TRBJ2-2; no reliable D call. Germline-derived CDR1 and CDR2 are SGHTA and FQGTGA. V dropped 9 bases and J dropped 0 bases, with 20 bases sitting between them. The CDR3 covers 17 residues. The DNA for the CDR3 is TGTGCCAGACCCGCCCGGGTGTTCGTCGCGAACACCGGGGAGCTGTTTTTT. Encoded protein: CARPARVFVANTGELFF.

As DNA, the CDR3 is TGTGCCAGCTCACCATACAGGGCAGACTACAATGAGCAGTTCTTC. As protein: CASSPYRADYNEQFF. The chain is built from TRBV18 and TRBJ2-1, with TRBD1 as a possible D gene (6 bases). V gave up 2 bases and J gave up 3 bases, with 11 bases separating them. The CDR3 length is 15 residues. Germline CDR1 is KGHSH and CDR2 is LQKENI.

For this clone: The junction departs from germline at one end; a sequencing error may be responsible. The chain recombines TRBV7-7 with TRBJ2-2, with 7 bases that match TRBD2. This CDR3 is built from 18 residues. Germline V lookup: CDR1 SSHAT, CDR2 FNYEAQ (reference sequence). The CDR3 region has the DNA TGTGCTAGCAGCTTAGCGACTGGCGGGGGACCGAACACCGGGGAGCTGTTTTTT. It codes for CASSLATGGGPNTGELFF. Combining the CDR3 with reference TRBV7-7 and TRBJ2-2 gives the whole variable domain GAGVSQSPRYKVTKRGQDVTLRCDPISSHATLYWYQQALGQGPEFLTYFNYEAQPDKSGLPSDRFSAERPEGSISTLTIQRTEQRDSAMYRCASSLATGGGPNTGELFFGEGSRLTVL.